The 3 T cell receptor beta chains below were found in one sample sequenced in a study of early T cells in non-severe SARS-CoV-2 infection. TCRdb re-derived calls from the 5' RACE reads in MiXCR, one entry per CDR3 protein. The data hold around 60,000 distinct CDR3 sequences, with around 13% observed a single time. Sequenced: whole blood. The receptors derive from an adult who was a healthcare worker with PCR-confirmed SARS-CoV-2 infection or an uninfected control (not recorded which).

This clonotype was seen ten or more times. The chain recombines TRBV11-2 with TRBJ2-7; no reliable D call. CDR3 length equals 13 residues. The V and J ends lost 2 bases and 6 bases respectively, with 11 bases between them. CDR1 is SGHAT and CDR2 is FQNNGV in the germline V gene. The CDR3 sequence: CASSLTVNGEQYF. CDR3 sequence (DNA): TGTGCCAGCAGCTTAACCGTTAACGGCGAGCAGTACTTC.

This clonotype was seen a few times. This sequence joins TRBV19 and TRBJ2-3; the D gene could be TRBD1 or TRBD2 (5 bases each). This CDR3 is built from 15 residues. Trimming removed 9 bases from V and 2 bases from J, with 18 bases in between. Germline assignment: CDR1 LNHDA and CDR2 SQIVND (reference sequence). CDR3 sequence (DNA): TGTGCCAGCAGAGAGGGGACCGGTAACACAGATACGCAGTATTTT. Amino acid sequence: CASREGTGNTDTQYF.

This clonotype was detected only a few times. The V gene is TRBV9, the J gene TRBJ1-2; D gene uncertain. V lost 3 bases and J 4 bases, leaving 7 bases between the germline ends. This CDR3 comprises 12 residues. From germline, CDR1 is SGDLS and CDR2 YYNGEE. The CDR3 spells CASSASSYGYTF. CDR3 coding DNA: TGTGCCAGCAGCGCTTCCTCCTATGGCTACACCTTC.